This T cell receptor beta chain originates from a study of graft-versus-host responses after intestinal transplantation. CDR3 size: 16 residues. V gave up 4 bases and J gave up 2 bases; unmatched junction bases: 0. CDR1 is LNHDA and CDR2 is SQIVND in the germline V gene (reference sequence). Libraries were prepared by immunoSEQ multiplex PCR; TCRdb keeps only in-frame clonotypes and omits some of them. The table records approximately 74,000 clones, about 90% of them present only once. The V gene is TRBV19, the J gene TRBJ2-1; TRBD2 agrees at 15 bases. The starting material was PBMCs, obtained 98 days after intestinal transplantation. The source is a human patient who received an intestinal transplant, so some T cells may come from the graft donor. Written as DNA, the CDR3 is TGTGCCAGTAGTAGGACTAGCGGGAGGGCCTACAATGAGCAGTTCTTC. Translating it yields CASSRTSGRAYNEQFF.